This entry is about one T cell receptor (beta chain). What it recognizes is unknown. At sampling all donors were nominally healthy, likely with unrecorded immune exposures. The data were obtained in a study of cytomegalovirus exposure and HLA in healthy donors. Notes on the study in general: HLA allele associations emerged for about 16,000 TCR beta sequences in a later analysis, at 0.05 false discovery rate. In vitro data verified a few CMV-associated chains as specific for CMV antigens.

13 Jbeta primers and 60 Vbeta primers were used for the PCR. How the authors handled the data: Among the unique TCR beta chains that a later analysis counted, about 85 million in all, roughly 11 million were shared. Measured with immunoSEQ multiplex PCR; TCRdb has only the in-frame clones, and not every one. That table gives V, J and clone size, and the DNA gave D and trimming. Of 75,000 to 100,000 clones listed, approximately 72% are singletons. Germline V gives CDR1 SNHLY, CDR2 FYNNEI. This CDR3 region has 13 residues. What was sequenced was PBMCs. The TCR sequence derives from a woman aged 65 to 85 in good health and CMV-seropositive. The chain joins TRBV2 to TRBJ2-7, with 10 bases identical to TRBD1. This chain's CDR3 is CATNRDRGWEQYF. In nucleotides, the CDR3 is TGTGCAACCAACCGGGACAGGGGTTGGGAGCAGTACTTC.